The clone carrying this TCR beta chain has ten or more counts. This sample is drawn from a study of T cell repertoires in cytomegalovirus infection. MiXCR, run by TCRdb on the reads, gives a single entry per CDR3 protein. The sample lists under 100,000 distinct CDR3 sequences, 3.7% occurring once. Sequenced: PBMCs. The TCR originated in a human donor in good health (CMV status not recorded). Some clones in this sample may be carry-over from other donors' samples.

CDR3 in DNA: TGTGCCAGCTCACCGCCCCCCAGGGGCTCGGAGCAGTACTTC. Translated, it gives CASSPPPRGSEQYF. The chain employs TRBV18 and TRBJ2-7, with D maybe TRBD1 (6 bases). The CDR3 is 14 residues long. Germline CDR1 reads KGHSH; CDR2 reads LQKENI. Trimming took 3 bases from V and 7 from J, leaving 16 bases between them.